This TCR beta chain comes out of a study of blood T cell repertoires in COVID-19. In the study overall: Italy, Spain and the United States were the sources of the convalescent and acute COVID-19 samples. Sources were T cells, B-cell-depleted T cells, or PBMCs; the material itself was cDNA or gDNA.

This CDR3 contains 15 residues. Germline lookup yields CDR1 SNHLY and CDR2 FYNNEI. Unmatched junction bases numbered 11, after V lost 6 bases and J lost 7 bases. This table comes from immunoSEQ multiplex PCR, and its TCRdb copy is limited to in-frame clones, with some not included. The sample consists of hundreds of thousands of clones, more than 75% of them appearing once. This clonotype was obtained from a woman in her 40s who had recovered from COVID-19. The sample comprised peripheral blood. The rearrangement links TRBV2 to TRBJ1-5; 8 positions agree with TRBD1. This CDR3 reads CASSRGTGRVQPQHF. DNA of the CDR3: TGTGCCAGCAGCCGCGGGACAGGTCGAGTCCAGCCCCAGCATTTT. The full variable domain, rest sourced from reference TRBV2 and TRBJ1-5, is EPEVTQTPSHQVTQMGQEVILRCVPISNHLYFYWYRQILGQKVEFLVSFYNNEISEKSEIFDDQFSVERPDGSNFTLKIRSTKLEDSAMYFCASSRGTGRVQPQHFGDGTRLSIL.